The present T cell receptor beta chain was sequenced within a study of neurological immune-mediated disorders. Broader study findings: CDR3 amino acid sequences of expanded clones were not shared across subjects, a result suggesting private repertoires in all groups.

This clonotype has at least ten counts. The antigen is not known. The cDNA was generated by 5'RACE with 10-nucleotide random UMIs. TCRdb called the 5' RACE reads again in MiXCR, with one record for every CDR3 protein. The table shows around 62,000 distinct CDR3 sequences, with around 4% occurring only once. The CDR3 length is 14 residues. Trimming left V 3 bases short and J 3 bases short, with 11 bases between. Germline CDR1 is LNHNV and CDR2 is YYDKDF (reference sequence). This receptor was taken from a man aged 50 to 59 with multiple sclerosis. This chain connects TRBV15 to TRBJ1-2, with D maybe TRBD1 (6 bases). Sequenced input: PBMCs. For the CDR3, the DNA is TGTGCCACCAGCAGGGACAGTAGGGACTATGGCTACACCTTC. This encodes CATSRDSRDYGYTF. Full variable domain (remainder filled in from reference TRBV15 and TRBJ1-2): DAMVIQNPRYQVTQFGKPVTLSCSQTLNHNVMYWYQQKSSQAPKLLFHYYDKDFNNEADTPDNFQSRRPNTSFCFLDIRSPGLGDTAMYLCATSRDSRDYGYTFGSGTRLTVV.